This T cell receptor beta chain was recorded in a study of blood T cells in healthy people across ages. For this clonotype: At one boundary the junction diverges from the germline segment, which might be a read error.

It was with a sample-barcoded 5' primer and a J-beta primer mix that a second PCR of about 7 to 12 cycles was run. TCRdb recomputed calls from the 5' RACE reads with MiXCR, one row per CDR3 protein. The sample has about 620,000 distinct CDR3 sequences, 20% to 25% seen once; the top ten hold 3.5% to 4%. The CDR3 runs 12 residues. The germline CDR1 and CDR2 sequences are SQVTM and ANQGSEA. This TCR derives from a man aged 70-80 years in good health. The sequencing sample was made of blood. J is TRBJ2-1 and V is TRBV29-1, with D possibly being TRBD2 (6 bases). CDR3 residues: CGVVASANEQFF. The DNA of the CDR3 is TGCGGCGTTGTTGCTAGCGCGAATGAACAGTTCTTC.